This T cell receptor (beta chain) was identified during a study of blood T cell repertoires in COVID-19 (dated by TCRdb to the early 2020s). Regarding the research as a whole: The collaborator samples originated in the United States, Italy and Spain and spanned the acute and convalescent phases of COVID-19. Subjects who had been exposed to COVID-19, were actively infected with it, or had recovered from it provided the deeply sampled blood TCRbeta repertoires that made up the dataset. The material from the prospective study consisted of cDNA or gDNA derived from T cells, B-cell-depleted T cells, or PBMCs. The repertoires were released in a freely available public database meant as a resource for research on the immune response to SARS-CoV-2. Where available, HLA class I and class II types were obtained from metadata supplied by the sample provider rather than from assay-based typing. Samples were obtained from the ongoing ImmuneRACE study (first 160 participants) and from 1,200 or so subjects provided by 6 global collaborators. Nearly every sample came with metadata listing a de-identified subject ID, COVID-19 status, age in years and sex.

Results and caveats for the whole study, not just this receptor: The amount of clinical and demographic metadata varied by source and participant and was provided uncurated.

Collaborating institutions collected whole blood in K2EDTA tubes following their own protocols. For TCRbeta analysis, collaborators shipped samples as frozen whole blood, isolated PBMCs, or DNA extracted from either of those sample types. After removal of 2 bases from V and 3 bases from J, the junction retains 3 bases not matched to a gene. CDR1 MNHNY and CDR2 SVGAGI are derived from the germline V gene (reference sequence). The CDR3 contains 14 residues, cysteine and phenylalanine counted. The retained sequence is limited to the CDR3, 42 bases, with the frame set at the first base. Remarks on this clone: Its binding antigen is unknown. Per-nucleotide qualities are absent, and no much larger clonotype sits a single base away.

The immunoSEQ Assay, a bias-controlled multiplex PCR, was used to amplify TCRbeta CDR3 regions from genomic DNA. The original methods were these. Within the assay, amplification of reference gene primers was used to estimate how many nucleated cells each sample contained. To quantify the absolute abundance of each unique TCRbeta CDR3 rearrangement, sequence reads were collapsed and filtered. For each sample, productive Simpson clonality was calculated as the square root of Simpson's diversity index across productive rearrangements. Entries here come from immuneACCESS through TCRdb and include only in-frame sequences with V and J called. Some clones fail to appear in such tables; in the studies checked, an unresolved V gene covers under half of the shortfall, and the cause of the remainder is unknown. V and J calls and clone size are given by that table; D and trimming were obtained from the DNA. This sample is represented by 100,000 to 150,000 clones; 75% to 80% of them were singletons. In total, the top ten clones hold roughly 7.9% of the sample.

The material sequenced was peripheral blood. This chain joins TRBV6-6 to TRBJ1-1; 7 bases in the middle match TRBD1. The source of this sequence is a human donor in a cohort sampled during active COVID-19. The CDR3 here reads CASSYTDRDTEAFF. The DNA sequence is given as TGTGCCAGCAGTTACACCGACAGGGACACTGAAGCTTTCTTT.